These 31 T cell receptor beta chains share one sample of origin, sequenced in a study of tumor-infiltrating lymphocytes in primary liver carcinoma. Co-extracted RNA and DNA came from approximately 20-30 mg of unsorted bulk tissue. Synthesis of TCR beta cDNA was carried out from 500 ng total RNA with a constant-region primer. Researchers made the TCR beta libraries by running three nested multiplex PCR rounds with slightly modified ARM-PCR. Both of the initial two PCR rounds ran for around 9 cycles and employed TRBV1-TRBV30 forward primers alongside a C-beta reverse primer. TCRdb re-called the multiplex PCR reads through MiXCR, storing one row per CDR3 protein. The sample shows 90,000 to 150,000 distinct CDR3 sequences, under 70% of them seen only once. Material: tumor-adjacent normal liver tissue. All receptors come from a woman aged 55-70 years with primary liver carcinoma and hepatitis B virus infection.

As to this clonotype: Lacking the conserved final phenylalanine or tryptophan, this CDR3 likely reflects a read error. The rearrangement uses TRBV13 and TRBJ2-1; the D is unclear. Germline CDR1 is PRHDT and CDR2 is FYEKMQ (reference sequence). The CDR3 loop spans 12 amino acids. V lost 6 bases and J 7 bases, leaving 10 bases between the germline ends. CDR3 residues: CASSLRPNEQFL. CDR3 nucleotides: TGTGCCAGCAGTTTAAGGCCGAATGAGCAGTTCCTC.

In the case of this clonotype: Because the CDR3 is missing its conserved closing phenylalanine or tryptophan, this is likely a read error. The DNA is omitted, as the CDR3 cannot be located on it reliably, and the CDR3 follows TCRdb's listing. This CDR3 reads CASSESGRATYEQYS. This rearrangement joins TRBV6-1 to TRBJ2-7; the table's D call TRBD2 went unverified against the DNA. Germline loops: CDR1 MNHNS, CDR2 SASEGT. The CDR3 is 15 residues long, ends included.

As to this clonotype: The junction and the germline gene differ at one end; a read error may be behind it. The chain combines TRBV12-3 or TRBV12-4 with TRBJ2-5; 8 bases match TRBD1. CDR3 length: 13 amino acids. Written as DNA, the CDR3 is TGTGTCAGCAGTACGGACAGGGCTAGGGCCCAGTACTTC. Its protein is CVSSTDRARAQYF.

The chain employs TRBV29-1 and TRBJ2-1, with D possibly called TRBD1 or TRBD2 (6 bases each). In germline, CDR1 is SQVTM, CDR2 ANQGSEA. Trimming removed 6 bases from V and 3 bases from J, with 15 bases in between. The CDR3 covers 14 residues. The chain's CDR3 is CSVPGDINYNEQFF. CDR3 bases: TGCAGCGTGCCGGGGGACATTAACTACAATGAGCAGTTCTTC.

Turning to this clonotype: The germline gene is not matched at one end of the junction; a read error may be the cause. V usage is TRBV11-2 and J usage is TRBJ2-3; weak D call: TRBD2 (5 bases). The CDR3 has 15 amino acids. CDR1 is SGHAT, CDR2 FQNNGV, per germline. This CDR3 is CASSFKLGRTDTQYF. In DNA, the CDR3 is TGTGCCAGCAGCTTCAAACTAGGACGCACAGATACACAGTATTTT.

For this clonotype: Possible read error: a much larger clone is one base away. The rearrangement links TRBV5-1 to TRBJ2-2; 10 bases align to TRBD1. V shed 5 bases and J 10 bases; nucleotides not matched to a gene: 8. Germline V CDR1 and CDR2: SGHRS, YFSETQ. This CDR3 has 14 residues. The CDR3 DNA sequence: TGCGCCAGCAGTTGGACAGGGGGGGCCGAGGAGCTGTTTTTT. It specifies CASSWTGGAEELFF. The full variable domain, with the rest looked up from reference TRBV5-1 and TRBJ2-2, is KAGVTQTPRYLIKTRGQQVTLSCSPISGHRSVSWYQQTPGQGLQFLFEYFSETQRNKGNFPGRFSGRQFSNSRSEMNVSTLELGDSALYLCASSWTGGAEELFFGEGSRLTVL.

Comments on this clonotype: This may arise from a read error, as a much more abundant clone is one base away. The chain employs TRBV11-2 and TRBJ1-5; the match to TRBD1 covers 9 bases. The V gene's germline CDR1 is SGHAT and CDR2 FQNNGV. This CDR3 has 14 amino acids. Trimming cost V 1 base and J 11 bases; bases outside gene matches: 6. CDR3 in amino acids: CASSLGTGDQAQHF. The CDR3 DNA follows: TGTGCCAGCAGCTTAGGGACAGGGGACCAGGCCCAGCATTTT.

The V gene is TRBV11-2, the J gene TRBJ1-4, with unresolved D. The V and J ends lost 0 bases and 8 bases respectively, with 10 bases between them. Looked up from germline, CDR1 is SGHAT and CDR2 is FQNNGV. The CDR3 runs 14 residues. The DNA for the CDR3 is TGTGCCAGCAGCTTAGATCGCGGATGGGAAAAACTGTTTTTT. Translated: CASSLDRGWEKLFF. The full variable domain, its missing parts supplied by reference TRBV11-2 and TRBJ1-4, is EAGVAQSPRYKIIEKRQSVAFWCNPISGHATLYWYQQILGQGPKLLIQFQNNGVVDDSQLPKDRFSAERLKGVDSTLKIQPAKLEDSAVYLCASSLDRGWEKLFFGSGTQLSVL.

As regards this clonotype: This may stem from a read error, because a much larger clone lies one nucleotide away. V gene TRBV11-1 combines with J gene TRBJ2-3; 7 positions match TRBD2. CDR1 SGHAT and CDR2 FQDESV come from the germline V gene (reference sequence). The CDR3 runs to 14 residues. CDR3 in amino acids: CASSLRQHAGEPHF. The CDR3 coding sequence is TGTGCCAGCAGCTTAAGACAACATGCGGGAGAGCCTCACTTT.

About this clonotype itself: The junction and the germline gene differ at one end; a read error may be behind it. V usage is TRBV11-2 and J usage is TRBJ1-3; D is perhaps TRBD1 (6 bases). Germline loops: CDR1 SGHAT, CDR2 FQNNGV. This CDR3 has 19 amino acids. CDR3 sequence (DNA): TGTGTCAGCAGCTCACGCCCGGACAGTGGAGCGTACACTGGAAACACCATATATTTT. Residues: CVSSSRPDSGAYTGNTIYF.

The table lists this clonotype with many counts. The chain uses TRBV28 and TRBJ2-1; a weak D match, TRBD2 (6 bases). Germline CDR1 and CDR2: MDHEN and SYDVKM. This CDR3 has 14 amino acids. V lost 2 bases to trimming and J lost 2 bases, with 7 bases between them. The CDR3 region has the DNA TGTGCCAGCAGTTTACCGGGAGCCTACAATGAGCAGTTCTTC. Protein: CASSLPGAYNEQFF.

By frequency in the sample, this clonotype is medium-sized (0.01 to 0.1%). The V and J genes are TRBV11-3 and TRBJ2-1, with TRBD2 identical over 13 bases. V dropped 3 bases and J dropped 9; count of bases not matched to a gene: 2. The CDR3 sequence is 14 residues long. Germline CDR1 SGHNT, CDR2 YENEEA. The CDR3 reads CASSLGLAGIEQFF. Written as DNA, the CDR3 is TGTGCCAGCAGCTTGGGACTAGCGGGAATTGAGCAGTTCTTC.

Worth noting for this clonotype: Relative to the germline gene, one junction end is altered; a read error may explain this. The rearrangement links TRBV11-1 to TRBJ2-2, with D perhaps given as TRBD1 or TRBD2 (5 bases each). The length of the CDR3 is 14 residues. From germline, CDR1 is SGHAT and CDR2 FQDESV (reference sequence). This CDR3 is CATRPSLDNGDLFF. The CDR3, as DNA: TGTGCCACCAGACCGAGCCTTGACAACGGGGACCTGTTTTTT.

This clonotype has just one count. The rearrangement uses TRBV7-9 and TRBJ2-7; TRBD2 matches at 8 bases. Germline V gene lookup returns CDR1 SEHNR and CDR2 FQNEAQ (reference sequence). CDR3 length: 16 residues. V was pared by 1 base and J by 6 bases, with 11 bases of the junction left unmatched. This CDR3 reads CASSLVAVTSVIEQYF. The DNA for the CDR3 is TGTGCCAGCAGCTTAGTGGCTGTGACTAGCGTGATCGAGCAGTACTTC.

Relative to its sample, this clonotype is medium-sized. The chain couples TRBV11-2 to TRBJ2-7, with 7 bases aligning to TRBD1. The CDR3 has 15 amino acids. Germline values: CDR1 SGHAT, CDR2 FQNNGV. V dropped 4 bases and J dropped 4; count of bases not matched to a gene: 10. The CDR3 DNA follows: TGTGCCAGCAGCTCTCACCTGGGACAGATTTACGAGCAGTACTTC. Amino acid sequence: CASSSHLGQIYEQYF.

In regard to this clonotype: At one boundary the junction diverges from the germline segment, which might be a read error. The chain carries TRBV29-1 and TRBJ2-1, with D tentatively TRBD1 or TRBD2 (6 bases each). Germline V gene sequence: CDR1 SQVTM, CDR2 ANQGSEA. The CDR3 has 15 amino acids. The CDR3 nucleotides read TGCAGCGTTGAAGGTCCGGGGAGGCGGGACAATGAGCAATTCTTC. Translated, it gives CSVEGPGRRDNEQFF.

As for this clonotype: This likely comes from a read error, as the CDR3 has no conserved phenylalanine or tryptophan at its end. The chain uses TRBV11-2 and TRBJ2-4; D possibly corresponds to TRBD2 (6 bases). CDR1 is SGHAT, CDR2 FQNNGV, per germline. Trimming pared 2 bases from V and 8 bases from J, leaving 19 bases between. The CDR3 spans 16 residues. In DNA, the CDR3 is TGTGCCAGCAGCTTACGGCAGGAGGGCCGAAACCACATTCAGTACTTA. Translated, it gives CASSLRQEGRNHIQYL.

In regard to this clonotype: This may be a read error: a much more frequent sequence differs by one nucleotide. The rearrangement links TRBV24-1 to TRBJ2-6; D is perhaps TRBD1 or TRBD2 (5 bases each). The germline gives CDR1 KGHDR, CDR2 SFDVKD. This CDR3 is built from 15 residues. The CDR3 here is CATSEGRGEANVRTF. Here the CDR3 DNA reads TGTGCCACCAGCGAGGGAAGGGGCGAGGCCAACGTCCGGACTTTC.

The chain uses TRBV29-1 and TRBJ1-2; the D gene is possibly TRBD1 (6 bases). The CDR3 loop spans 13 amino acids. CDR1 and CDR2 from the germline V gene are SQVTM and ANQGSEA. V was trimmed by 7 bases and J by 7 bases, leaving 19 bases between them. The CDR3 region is CSAPASGDTGYTF. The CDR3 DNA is TGCAGCGCCCCCGCGTCAGGGGATACTGGCTACACCTTC.

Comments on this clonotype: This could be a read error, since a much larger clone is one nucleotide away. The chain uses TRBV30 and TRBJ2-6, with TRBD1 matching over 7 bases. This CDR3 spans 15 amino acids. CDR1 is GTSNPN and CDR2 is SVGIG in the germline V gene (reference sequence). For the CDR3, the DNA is TGTGCCTGGACCCGGACAGGAGCTGGGACCAACGTCCTGACTTTC. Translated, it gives CAWTRTGAGTNVLTF.

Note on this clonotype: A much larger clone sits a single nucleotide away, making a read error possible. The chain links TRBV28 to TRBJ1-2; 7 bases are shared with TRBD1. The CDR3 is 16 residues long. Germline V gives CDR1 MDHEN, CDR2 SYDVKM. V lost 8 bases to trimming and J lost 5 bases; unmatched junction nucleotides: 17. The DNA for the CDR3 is TGTGCCAGCGTTCTTTCGGGGGGACAGCGTTCGTATGGCTACACCTTC. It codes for CASVLSGGQRSYGYTF.

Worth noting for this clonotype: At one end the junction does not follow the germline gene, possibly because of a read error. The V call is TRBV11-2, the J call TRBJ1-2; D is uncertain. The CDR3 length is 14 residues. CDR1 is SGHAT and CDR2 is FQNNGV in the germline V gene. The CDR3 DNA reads TGTGCCAGCAGTTTAGAGCCTACTAGCTATGGCTACGCCTTC. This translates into CASSLEPTSYGYAF. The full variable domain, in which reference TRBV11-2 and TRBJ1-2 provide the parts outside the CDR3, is EAGVAQSPRYKIIEKRQSVAFWCNPISGHATLYWYQQILGQGPKLLIQFQNNGVVDDSQLPKDRFSAERLKGVDSTLKIQPAKLEDSAVYLCASSLEPTSYGYAFGSGTRLTVV.

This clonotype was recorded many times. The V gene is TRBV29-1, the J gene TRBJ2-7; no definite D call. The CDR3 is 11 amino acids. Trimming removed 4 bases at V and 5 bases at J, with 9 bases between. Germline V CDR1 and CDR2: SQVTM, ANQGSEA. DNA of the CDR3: TGCAGCGTTGGGCGGTTGGACGAGCAGTACTTC. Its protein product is CSVGRLDEQYF.

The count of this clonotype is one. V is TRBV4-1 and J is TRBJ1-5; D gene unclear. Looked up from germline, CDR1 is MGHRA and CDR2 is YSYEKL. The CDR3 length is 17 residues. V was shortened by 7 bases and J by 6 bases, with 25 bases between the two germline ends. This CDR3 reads CASNHRILKGIGQPQHF. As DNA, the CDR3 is TGCGCCAGCAACCATAGAATCCTAAAAGGGATCGGTCAGCCCCAGCATTTT.

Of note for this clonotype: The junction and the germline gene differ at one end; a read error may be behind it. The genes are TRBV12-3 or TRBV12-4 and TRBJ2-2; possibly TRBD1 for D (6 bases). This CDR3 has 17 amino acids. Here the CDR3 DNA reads TGTGCCAGGAGTTTCGCGGCAGGGGAGACGAACACCGGGGAGCTGTTTTTT. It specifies CARSFAAGETNTGELFF.

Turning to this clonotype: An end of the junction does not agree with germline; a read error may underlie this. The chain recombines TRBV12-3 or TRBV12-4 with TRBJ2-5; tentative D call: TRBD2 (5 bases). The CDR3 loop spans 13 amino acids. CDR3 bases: TGTGCCAGCAGTTTAGCAGGGAGAGAGGCCCAGTACTTC. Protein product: CASSLAGREAQYF.

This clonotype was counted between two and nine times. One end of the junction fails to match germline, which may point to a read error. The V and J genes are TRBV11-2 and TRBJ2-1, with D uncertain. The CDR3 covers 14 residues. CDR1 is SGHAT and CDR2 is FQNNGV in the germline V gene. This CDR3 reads CASSSTVGYNEQSF. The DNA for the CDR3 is TGTGCCAGCAGCTCCACAGTGGGCTACAATGAGCAGTCCTTC.

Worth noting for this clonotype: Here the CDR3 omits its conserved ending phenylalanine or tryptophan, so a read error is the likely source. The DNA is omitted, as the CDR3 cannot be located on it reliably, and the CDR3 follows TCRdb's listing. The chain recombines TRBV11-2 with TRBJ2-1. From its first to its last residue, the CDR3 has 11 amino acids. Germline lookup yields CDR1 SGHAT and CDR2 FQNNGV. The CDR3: CTSSHGGEQLI.

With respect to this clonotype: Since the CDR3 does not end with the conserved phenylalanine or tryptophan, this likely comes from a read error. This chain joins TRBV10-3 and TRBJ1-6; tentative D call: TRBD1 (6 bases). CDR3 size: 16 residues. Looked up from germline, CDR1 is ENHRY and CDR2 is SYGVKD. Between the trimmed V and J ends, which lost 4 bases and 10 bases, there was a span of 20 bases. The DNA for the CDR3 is TGTGCCATCAGTGGGTCCAACACAGGGTCGGGCTCACCCCTCCACTCT. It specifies CAISGSNTGSGSPLHS.

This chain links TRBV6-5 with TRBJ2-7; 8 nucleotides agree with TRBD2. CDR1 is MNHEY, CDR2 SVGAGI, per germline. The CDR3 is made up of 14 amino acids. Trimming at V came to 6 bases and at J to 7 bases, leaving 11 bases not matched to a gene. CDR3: CASSSGLVGGEQYF. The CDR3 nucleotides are TGTGCCAGCAGCTCGGGACTAGTGGGAGGAGAGCAGTACTTC.

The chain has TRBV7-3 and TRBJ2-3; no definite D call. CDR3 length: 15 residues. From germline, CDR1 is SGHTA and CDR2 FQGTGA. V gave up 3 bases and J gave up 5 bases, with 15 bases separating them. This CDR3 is CASSFPRPWEDTQYF. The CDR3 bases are TGTGCCAGCAGCTTTCCCCGACCCTGGGAAGATACGCAGTATTTT.